What follows describes a single T cell receptor beta chain. Antigen: not known. Trimming removed 5 bases from V and 4 bases from J, with 14 bases in between. The CDR3 sequence is 14 residues long. Germline V gives CDR1 MNHEY, CDR2 SMNVEV (reference sequence). Assay used: immunoSEQ multiplex PCR; TCRdb lists only in-frame clones, some missing. The sample lists roughly 260,000 clones, approximately 90% seen once, with around 3% in the top ten. The entry originates in a study of cytomegalovirus exposure and HLA in healthy donors. The donors were in the approximately 110-subject validation cohort; that cohort was separate from the roughly 660-subject first cohort. Study-level results: Most TCRs appeared rarely, but some public TCRs recurred in many donors. In vitro work confirmed that a few CMV-associated chains recognize CMV antigens.

Source material: PBMCs. The clonotype was recovered from a young man in good health and CMV-seronegative. The chain links TRBV27 to TRBJ1-2; D not certain. The CDR3 nucleotides are TGTGCCAGCAGTATCCGCCGGGAATCCTATGGCTACACCTTC. Amino acids: CASSIRRESYGYTF.